The T cell receptor (beta chain) under discussion was sequenced for a study of T-cell memory formation after mild COVID-19 (dated by TCRdb to the early 2020s). Turning to the overall study: TCR sequence clusters from the two donors were found to be largely donor specific. In a couple of donors, T-cell clones that expanded and contracted after mild COVID-19 were followed by sequencing TCRalpha and TCRbeta repertoires longitudinally. Two young, previously healthy adult volunteers, one female and one male, were included in the cohort. Summary of the overall study and its limitations: Contracting CD4+ clones appeared mostly in the CM and EM memory subsets, whereas CD8+ clones were enriched in EMRA. Clones that contracted from day 15 to 85 showed balanced CD4/CD8 phenotypes, whereas a second wave of clones that expanded from day 15 to 37 leaned towards CD4+. The study covered only two mild cases, and larger cohorts including severe cases with pre-infection samples were considered necessary. Some responding clones were detected in pre-infection memory, suggesting pre-existing cross-reactive memory T cells joined the SARS-CoV-2 response. SARS-CoV-2 specificity of the second-wave clones peaking on day 37 was not confirmed.

Ficoll-Paque density gradient centrifugation was used to isolate PBMCs. For sequencing, an Illumina NovaSeq 6000 was employed. TCRalpha and TCRbeta cDNA libraries were constructed by 5'RACE with constant-segment primers, with sample barcodes and unique molecular identifiers being introduced. RNA was extracted from every sample with Trizol reagent. Library amplification was performed in two PCR steps, and a second sample barcode and Illumina TruSeq adapters were introduced in the second step. The libraries were sequenced on an Illumina NovaSeq using 2 x 150 bp paired-end reads. Per the source publication's procedure: Demultiplexing of reads and collapsing into UMI-guided consensus sequences were performed with migec v1.2.7. With mixcr v2.1.11, UMI consensuses were aligned to TRA and TRB V and J templates and assembled into clonotypes. A clonotype was counted as expanded or contracted only when both edgeR and NoisET called the clonotype significant, with the noise models trained on biological replicates. For edgeR calls, the cutoffs were a false discovery rate-adjusted p below 0.01 and a log2 fold-change threshold of 1. As an exploratory analysis of dynamics, max-normalized trajectories of the 1000 most abundant clonotypes were examined by PCA with hierarchical clustering. Each responding clone was given a CD4 or CD8 phenotype based on the CD4+ and CD8+ repertoires, which had been sequenced separately. TCRdb passed the public sequencing reads through fastp at Q25 and MiXCR, retaining productive beta sequences. Each CDR3 protein gets just one entry, which takes the most common genes and DNA from the rows behind it. For this entry, the V and J calls and clone size follow TCRdb and not the study's own pipeline. A total of around 370,000 distinct CDR3 sequences appear in this sample, around 21% of them only once. Under 15% of the sample is taken by the ten largest.

This clonotype was counted at least ten times. Its antigen is currently not known. No quality values exist for individual bases; no much larger clone is one base distant. The sequenced sample consisted of PBMCs or a T cell subset sorted from them (not recorded which). The clonotype originates from an adult woman who had mild COVID-19 (a few samples of this study predate the infection). The sample titles of this study are shuffled in the database, so cell type and time point are left out; the donor was told from shared clones.

The DNA sequence is as follows: TGTGCCAGCACCGAACGGTGGAGTAGGAACAGAGACTACGAGCAGTACTTC. Its translation is CASTERWSRNRDYEQYF. The chain is made from TRBV6-1 and TRBJ2-7; the D segment cannot be called with confidence. V gives up 7 bases and J gives up 3 bases, and the segment between their germline ends measures 25 bases. The CDR1 and CDR2 encoded by the germline V gene are MNHNS and SASEGT. The CDR3, cysteine through phenylalanine, is 17 amino acids long. Only CDR3 DNA is held: 51 bases, read in frame from base 1.